The 5 T cell receptor beta chains in this list originate from one sample, sequenced in a study of cytomegalovirus exposure and HLA in healthy donors. The PCR made use of 60 Vbeta and 13 Jbeta primers. The protocol was immunoSEQ multiplex PCR, while the TCRdb copy is restricted to in-frame clones and leaves out a portion. The sample contains approximately 70,000 clones, roughly 67% of which appear only once. The sequencing input was PBMCs. The receptors here all came from a man aged 40-55 years in good health and CMV-seropositive.

This clone appeared a few times. The rearrangement links TRBV15 to TRBJ1-5; TRBD1 agrees at 9 bases. The CDR3 contains 15 residues. Per the germline V gene, CDR1 is LNHNV and CDR2 is YYDKDF (reference sequence). The J segment lost 7 bases and the V segment lost 3 bases, leaving 7 bases of the junction unmatched. This CDR3 is CATSRAGTGQQPQHF. Here the CDR3 DNA reads TGTGCCACCAGCAGGGCGGGGACAGGGCAACAGCCCCAGCATTTT.

The rearrangement joins TRBV5-6 to TRBJ2-7; D is perhaps TRBD2 (6 bases). The V and J ends lost 5 bases and 5 bases respectively, with 8 bases between them. The CDR3 contains 11 residues. In germline, CDR1 is SGHDT, CDR2 YYEEEE. As DNA, the CDR3 is TGTGCCAGCAGATGGGGGGACGAGCAGTACTTC. It is translated as CASRWGDEQYF. The full variable domain, with the rest looked up from reference TRBV5-6 and TRBJ2-7, is DAGVTQSPTHLIKTRGQQVTLRCSPKSGHDTVSWYQQALGQGPQFIFQYYEEEERQRGNFPDRFSGHQFPNYSSELNVNALLLGDSALYLCASRWGDEQYFGPGTRLTVT.

The rearrangement links TRBV4-3 to TRBJ1-1; TRBD1 agrees at 7 bases. The CDR3 consists of 15 residues. Germline trimming cut 0 bases from V and 6 bases from J; bases unmatched to any gene: 7. CDR1 and CDR2 from the germline V gene are LGHNA and YSLEER. The CDR3 coding sequence is TGCGCCAGCAGCCAAGATGGGGGGCAGGGGGCTGAAGCTTTCTTT. The encoded protein is CASSQDGGQGAEAFF.

This chain connects TRBV2 to TRBJ1-6; 11 nucleotides agree with TRBD1. Trimming took 9 bases from V and 10 from J; bases not matched to a gene: 5. Germline values: CDR1 SNHLY, CDR2 FYNNEI. The CDR3 is made up of 13 amino acids. The CDR3 DNA follows: TGTGCCAGGTCGGGACAGGGGGAATCACCCCTCCACTTT. Protein product: CARSGQGESPLHF.

The rearrangement joins TRBV7-9 to TRBJ2-7, with D tentatively TRBD1 (6 bases). CDR1 and CDR2 (germline): SEHNR, FQNEAQ (reference sequence). This CDR3 spans 16 amino acids. Trimming removed 5 bases from V and 4 bases from J, with 21 bases in between. The CDR3 reads CASSLPHAGGSYEQYF. Here the CDR3 DNA reads TGTGCCAGCAGCCTACCGCACGCTGGGGGCTCATACGAGCAGTACTTC.